The source of this T cell receptor beta chain is a study of T cell repertoires in cytomegalovirus infection. Looking at the study overall: The authors relied on CMV epitopes, both recently identified HLA-C-restricted and well-studied HLA-B-restricted. Public TCR beta signatures indicated both CMV infection and matching HLA type.

Findings of the study overall: Frequencies of public TCR beta families were cumulated, and this identified carriers of CMV plus the relevant HLA. The response measured ex vivo was dominated by TCR beta clonotypes (HLA-C-restricted and CMV-specific).

Only a few counts were recorded for this clonotype. No antigen is known for it. V was clipped by 5 bases and J by 0 bases; unmatched bases: 14. Germline V gene sequence: CDR1 SGHVS, CDR2 FQNEAQ. This CDR3 has 20 amino acids. MiXCR, run by TCRdb on the reads, gives a single entry per CDR3 protein. The sample has over 100,000 distinct CDR3 sequences, around 31% seen once; the top ten hold roughly 77%. The chain has TRBV7-8 and TRBJ2-1, with 12 bases fitting TRBD2. This material consisted of CD8+ T cells from cultured PBMCs, taken from culture after CMV antigen stimulation. The TCR originated in a human donor in good health (CMV status not recorded). Some clones in this sample may be carry-over from other donors' samples. The CDR3 reads CASSGQTSGGLRSSYNEQFF. CDR3 bases: TGTGCCAGCAGCGGGCAGACTAGCGGGGGCCTCAGGAGCTCCTACAATGAGCAGTTCTTC.